The T cell receptor beta chain under discussion was sequenced for a study of shared clonotypes between healthy human individuals. Study summary: Per-donor plates numbered three CD4 naive, three CD4 memory, two CD8 naive and one CD8 memory.

The V and J ends lost 0 bases and 2 bases, in that order; junction bases with no gene match: 5. The germline CDR1 and CDR2 sequences are LNHDA and SQIVND (reference sequence). This CDR3 comprises 16 residues. TCRdb's copy holds only in-frame clones and misses some; the assay was immunoSEQ multiplex PCR. The profile shows 2 million to 2.5 million clones, more than 90% of them singletons. Every one of the donors was a Caucasian adult that lived in Nashville, Tennessee. Negatively enriched CD4+ T cells were divided by CD45RA into naive and memory. This chain connects TRBV19 to TRBJ2-3, with TRBD2 matching over 7 bases. Sequencing was carried out using naive CD4+ T cells sorted from blood. Subset: CD45RA+ positively selected. The clonotype comes from a man between 18 and 29 years old in good health. The CDR3 spells CASSIDGGSVTDTQYF. CDR3 nucleotide sequence: TGTGCCAGTAGTATAGATGGCGGGAGCGTCACAGATACGCAGTATTTT.